Listed below are T cell receptor beta chains from one sample, sequenced in a study of cytomegalovirus exposure and HLA in healthy donors. TCRdb's table, derived via immunoSEQ multiplex PCR, lists solely in-frame clones and lacks some. The table lists around 180,000 clones, 80% of them singletons, with approximately 6.7% in the top ten. Source material: PBMCs. The receptors derive from a man aged 25 to 45 in good health and CMV-seropositive. CDR3s include the opening cysteine and the closing phenylalanine or tryptophan. D genes are given only for firm matches. Part of the rows lack a size; the others show once, few, many or a class for expanded clones.

clone_size	j_call	v_call	cdr3_length	d_call	cdr3_aa	cdr3_nt
.	TRBJ2-7	TRBV11-2	14	.	CASSSRGHFYEQYF	TGTGCCAGCAGCTCCCGGGGACATTTCTACGAGCAGTACTTC
.	TRBJ2-1	TRBV6-5	13	.	CASSFPGKDEQFF	TGTGCCAGCAGCTTCCCGGGGAAGGATGAGCAGTTCTTC
.	TRBJ2-1	TRBV11-3	12	TRBD1	CASSPGQGEQFF	TGTGCCAGCAGTCCCGGACAGGGTGAGCAGTTCTTC
.	TRBJ2-7	TRBV27	16	TRBD2	CASSNRAAGVLYEQYF	TGTGCCAGCAGTAACCGGGCAGCGGGAGTTTTGTACGAGCAGTACTTC
.	TRBJ2-7	TRBV5-4	15	.	CASSLAYEPGYEQYF	TGTGCCAGCAGCTTGGCCTATGAACCGGGCTACGAGCAGTACTTC
.	TRBJ2-7	TRBV27	14	.	CASSFRASLGMEYF	TGTGCCAGCAGTTTTAGGGCTAGCCTGGGGATGGAGTACTTC
.	TRBJ2-1	TRBV29-1	14	TRBD2	CSVGRGLVSREQFF	TGCAGCGTTGGCAGGGGACTAGTATCACGAGAGCAGTTCTTC
.	TRBJ2-5	TRBV7-6	16	.	CASSPIPVMPGETQYF	TGTGCCAGCAGCCCTATTCCGGTTATGCCCGGGGAGACCCAGTACTTC
.	TRBJ2-7	TRBV27	14	TRBD1	CASRGDRDRGEQYF	TGTGCCAGCAGGGGGGACAGGGATCGGGGCGAGCAGTACTTC
.	TRBJ2-2	TRBV27	15	.	CASSFLAGGTGELFF	.
.	TRBJ2-1	TRBV7-9	16	.	CASSPLIGDDRGNQFF	TGTGCCAGCAGCCCCCTTATTGGGGATGACAGAGGCAATCAGTTCTTC
few	TRBJ2-7	TRBV4-1	16	.	CASSQIDVGGRYEQYF	TGCGCCAGCAGCCAAATAGATGTGGGGGGTAGGTACGAGCAGTACTTC
.	TRBJ2-3	TRBV6-6	15	.	CASSDSIEATDTQYF	TGTGCCAGCAGTGACTCGATTGAAGCGACAGATACGCAGTATTTT
.	TRBJ2-7	TRBV27	14	TRBD2	CASSLTSGRNEQYF	TGTGCCAGCAGTTTAACTAGCGGGCGCAACGAGCAGTACTTC
.	TRBJ2-2	TRBV10-2	15	.	CASYTGTTNTGELFF	TGCGCCAGCTATACCGGGACAACGAACACCGGGGAGCTGTTTTTT
.	TRBJ1-2	TRBV7-9	16	TRBD1	CSSSLGTGGFGYGYTF	TGTTCCAGCAGCTTAGGGACAGGGGGCTTTGGATATGGCTACACCTTC
.	TRBJ1-6	TRBV4-1	15	TRBD1	CASSPSGQGPSPLHF	TGCGCCAGCAGCCCTTCGGGACAGGGCCCCTCACCCCTCCACTTT
.	TRBJ2-3	TRBV5-1	16	TRBD2	CASSPTPSGMPDTQYF	TGCGCCAGCAGCCCGACACCTAGCGGGATGCCAGATACGCAGTATTTT
once	TRBJ1-5	TRBV13	13	.	CASSTNRAQPQHF	TGTGCCAGCAGCACTAACAGGGCTCAGCCCCAGCATTTT
.	TRBJ2-3	TRBV7-9	14	.	CASSLEGSVDTQYF	TGTGCCAGCAGCTTAGAGGGGTCCGTGGATACGCAGTATTTT
.	TRBJ1-5	TRBV7-9	15	TRBD1	CASSGTGATNQPQHF	TGTGCCAGCAGCGGGACAGGGGCGACCAATCAGCCCCAGCATTTT
few	TRBJ2-7	TRBV5-6	15	TRBD2	CASSRTSGAPYEQYF	TGTGCCAGCAGCCGAACTAGCGGAGCTCCCTACGAGCAGTACTTC
.	TRBJ1-6	TRBV19	16	.	CASSPSLGSTQPPLHF	TGTGCCAGTAGCCCGTCGCTGGGGAGCACCCAGCCACCCCTCCACTTT
.	TRBJ2-2	TRBV6-1	18	.	CASSEINPGHRYTGELFF	TGTGCCAGCAGTGAGATAAACCCGGGACACCGGTACACCGGGGAGCTGTTTTTT
.	TRBJ2-2	TRBV4-2	18	TRBD2	CASSQDIWDYRRTGELFF	TGTGCCAGCAGCCAAGATATATGGGACTACAGACGGACCGGGGAGCTGTTTTTT
.	TRBJ2-1	TRBV12-5	14	TRBD1	CASGPRDRGYEQFF	TGTGCTAGTGGTCCACGGGACAGGGGATATGAGCAGTTCTTC
.	TRBJ1-3	TRBV5-1	15	.	CASSPETGFGNTIYF	TGCGCCAGCAGCCCCGAAACAGGGTTCGGAAACACCATATATTTT
.	TRBJ1-1	TRBV30	13	.	CAWSLVSGTEAFF	TGTGCCTGGAGTCTGGTCTCAGGCACTGAAGCTTTCTTT
few	TRBJ2-3	TRBV5-6	15	TRBD2	CASTESGGAVDTQYF	TGTGCCAGCACTGAGAGCGGGGGGGCCGTAGATACGCAGTATTTT
.	TRBJ2-1	TRBV28	17	TRBD2	CASSLYTSGTLYNEQFF	TGTGCCAGCAGTTTATACACCAGCGGGACCCTATACAATGAGCAGTTCTTC
.	TRBJ1-4	TRBV5-1	15	TRBD1	CASSEWTGANEKLFF	TGCGCCAGCAGCGAATGGACAGGGGCAAATGAAAAACTGTTTTTT
.	TRBJ2-1	TRBV2	11	.	CASSASVEQFF	TGTGCCAGCAGCGCTAGCGTTGAGCAGTTCTTC
once	TRBJ2-3	TRBV7-9	17	TRBD2	CSSSFQPGLAVTDTQYF	TGTTCCAGCAGCTTCCAACCGGGACTAGCGGTCACAGATACGCAGTATTTT
.	TRBJ2-5	TRBV6-1	15	TRBD2	CASSEGAGGKETQYF	TGTGCCAGCAGTGAAGGAGCGGGGGGGAAAGAGACCCAGTACTTC
.	TRBJ2-3	TRBV5-4	15	TRBD2	CASSRSGSAADTQYF	TGTGCCAGCAGTCGTAGCGGGAGCGCCGCAGATACGCAGTATTTT
.	TRBJ2-7	TRBV7-9	10	.	CAIGVYEQYF	TGTGCCATCGGGGTCTACGAGCAGTACTTC
.	TRBJ2-1	TRBV5-1	16	TRBD2	CASSLAGTSGYNEQFF	TGCGCCAGCAGCTTAGCCGGGACTAGCGGATACAATGAGCAGTTCTTC
.	TRBJ1-1	TRBV5-1	14	TRBD1	CASSWDRGLTEAFF	TGCGCCAGCAGCTGGGACAGGGGGTTGACTGAAGCTTTCTTT
.	TRBJ1-5	TRBV15	15	.	CATSRDRGFNQPQHF	TGTGCCACCAGCAGAGATCGGGGGTTCAATCAGCCCCAGCATTTT
.	TRBJ1-1	TRBV28	16	.	CASRRPLGGEDTEAFF	TGTGCCAGCAGACGACCGTTAGGGGGGGAGGACACTGAAGCTTTCTTT
.	TRBJ2-1	TRBV5-8	15	TRBD2	CASSVLAGGPVEQFF	TGTGCCAGCAGCGTACTAGCGGGGGGGCCGGTTGAGCAGTTCTTC
.	TRBJ1-1	TRBV28	17	.	CASSFLLGRSSDTEAFF	TGTGCCAGCAGTTTCCTTTTGGGGAGAAGTAGCGACACTGAAGCTTTCTTT
.	TRBJ2-1	TRBV27	16	TRBD1	CASSPSTGDAYNEQFF	TGTGCCAGCAGTCCATCCACAGGGGATGCCTACAATGAGCAGTTCTTC
.	TRBJ2-1	TRBV7-2	15	TRBD2	CASSLVAGGLNEQFF	TGTGCCAGCAGCTTAGTGGCGGGGGGGCTAAATGAGCAGTTCTTC
.	TRBJ2-3	TRBV6-1	12	.	CASSELADTQYF	TGTGCCAGCAGTGAACTCGCAGATACGCAGTATTTT
.	TRBJ1-6	TRBV9	15	TRBD1	CASSGGQGNNSPLHF	TGTGCCAGCAGCGGAGGACAGGGAAATAATTCACCCCTCCACTTT
once	TRBJ2-1	TRBV11-3	16	TRBD2	CASSLVLAGGVNEQFF	TGTGCCAGCAGCTTAGTACTAGCGGGGGGAGTGAATGAGCAGTTCTTC
.	TRBJ2-7	TRBV11-2	14	.	CASSLDSLFYEQYF	TGTGCCAGCAGCTTGGACAGCCTTTTCTACGAGCAGTACTTC
.	TRBJ1-2	TRBV7-9	13	.	CASSFGEGGFLTF	TGTGCCAGCAGCTTCGGGGAGGGGGGCTTCTTGACCTTC
.	TRBJ2-5	TRBV6-6	16	TRBD2	CASSYWTSGVQETQYF	TGTGCCAGCAGTTACTGGACTAGCGGGGTACAAGAGACCCAGTACTTC
few	TRBJ2-5	TRBV5-1	20	TRBD2	CASRLGLAGPRGDLQETQYF	TGCGCCAGCAGATTAGGACTAGCGGGGCCCCGAGGAGATCTGCAAGAGACCCAGTACTTC
.	TRBJ2-6	TRBV6-1	18	.	CASSERRGLGSGANVLTF	TGTGCCAGCAGTGAAAGGCGGGGATTGGGATCTGGGGCCAACGTCCTGACTTTC
.	TRBJ1-2	TRBV4-2	14	TRBD1	CASSQAGQHYGYTF	TGTGCCAGCAGCCAAGCGGGACAGCACTATGGCTACACCTTC
.	TRBJ2-5	TRBV28	16	.	CASSSSYTGSDQTQYF	TGTGCCAGCAGTTCTTCCTATACAGGATCGGATCAGACCCAGTACTTC